This T cell receptor beta chain was obtained from a study of T cells after yellow fever vaccination. Findings and limits, study-wide: Re-detected after boosting: most primary clones, around 96% of CD4 and about 85% of CD8.

Turning to this clonotype: What it recognizes is unknown.

TCRdb processed the 5' RACE reads anew with MiXCR; each CDR3 protein has one entry. This table holds hundreds of thousands of distinct CDR3 sequences, roughly 13% found once. The TCR was taken from a young man who received the YFV17D yellow fever vaccine. The source was PBMCs, collected on the day of the yellow fever booster vaccination.

The CDR3 reads CSARDTINSPLHF. CDR3 nucleotide sequence: TGCAGTGCTAGAGATACAATTAATTCACCCCTCCACTTT. V and J are TRBV20-1 and TRBJ1-6; the D is unclear. The germline V and J ends were trimmed by 0 bases and 6 bases, with 6 bases remaining between them. The CDR3 is 13 amino acids. In germline, CDR1 is DFQATT, CDR2 SNEGSKA (reference sequence).